These 8 T cell receptor beta chains were sequenced from one sample in a study of blood T cell repertoires in COVID-19. TCRdb's copy holds only in-frame clones and misses some; the assay was immunoSEQ multiplex PCR. The table shows around 380,000 clones, with 80% to 90% occurring only once. The sequenced material came from PBMCs or T cells enriched from blood (not recorded which). Every receptor here comes from a man between 25 and 39 years old who had recovered from COVID-19.

The rearrangement uses TRBV6-5 and TRBJ2-7; D ambiguous. Germline CDR1 reads MNHEY; CDR2 reads SVGAGI. This CDR3 is 16 amino acids long. Trimming took off 0 bases at V and 4 bases at J, with 16 bases between the two ends. CDR3 amino acids: CASSYSSGGRPYEQYF. The CDR3 DNA reads as TGTGCCAGCAGTTACTCGAGTGGCGGCCGTCCTTACGAGCAGTACTTC.

The chain couples TRBV30 to TRBJ1-2; 7 bases agree with TRBD1. Germline-derived CDR1 and CDR2 are GTSNPN and SVGIG (reference sequence). The length of the CDR3 is 14 residues. After removal of 1 base from V and 3 bases from J, the junction contained 5 bases not matched to a gene. CDR3 in amino acids: CAWSAEGAHYGYTF. The DNA for the CDR3 is TGTGCCTGGAGTGCGGAGGGGGCCCACTATGGCTACACCTTC.

The V gene is TRBV4-2, the J gene TRBJ1-6; 11 positions agree with TRBD1. CDR1 and CDR2 (germline): LGHNA, YNFKEQ. The CDR3 has 16 residues. The junction had 9 bases not matched to a gene; V was cut back by 4 bases and J by 10 bases. The CDR3 is CASSLLKGQGGSPLHF. In nucleotides, the CDR3 is TGTGCCAGCAGCCTGTTAAAGGGACAGGGGGGCTCACCCCTCCACTTT.

The rearrangement uses TRBV20-1 and TRBJ1-5, with D possibly being TRBD1 (6 bases). The germline CDR1 and CDR2 sequences are DFQATT and SNEGSKA (reference sequence). V was trimmed by 3 bases and J by 4 bases, leaving 13 bases between them. This CDR3 spans 14 amino acids. CDR3 coding DNA: TGCAGTGCTAGTGGGGGCACACTTAATCAGCCCCAGCATTTT. Its protein is CSASGGTLNQPQHF.

The V call is TRBV10-3, the J call TRBJ1-4; 7 bases are a match to TRBD1. CDR3 length equals 15 residues. V gave up 2 bases and J gave up 3 bases; unmatched junction bases: 3. Germline loops: CDR1 ENHRY, CDR2 SYGVKD. The CDR3 loop is CAISEKTGSNEKLFF. The CDR3 bases are TGTGCCATCAGTGAGAAGACAGGGTCTAATGAAAAACTGTTTTTT.

The rearrangement links TRBV5-1 to TRBJ2-7; 11 nucleotides match TRBD2. This CDR3 contains 17 residues. From germline, CDR1 is SGHRS and CDR2 YFSETQ. V was clipped by 0 bases and J by 1 base; unmatched bases: 6. The CDR3 DNA is TGCGCCAGCAGCTTGGCTAGCGGGGGGTCATATTCCTACGAGCAGTACTTC. This translates into CASSLASGGSYSYEQYF.

This clone has just a few counts. The rearrangement joins TRBV4-2 to TRBJ1-2; TRBD1 might be the D (5 bases). The germline V gene encodes CDR1 LGHNA and CDR2 YNFKEQ. This CDR3 spans 14 amino acids. V gave up 2 bases and J gave up 4 bases, with 11 bases separating them. The CDR3, as DNA: TGTGCCAGCAGCCAAAACGACAGTCCCTATGGCTACACCTTC. Its protein is CASSQNDSPYGYTF.

J is TRBJ2-3 and V is TRBV27, with D possibly TRBD2 on 6 matching bases. Per the germline V gene, CDR1 is MNHEY and CDR2 is SMNVEV (reference sequence). V was clipped by 5 bases and J by 0 bases, with 12 bases between them. The CDR3 runs to 15 residues. CDR3 DNA sequence: TGTGCCAGCAGTGGGCGGGGCCTTAGCACAGATACGCAGTATTTT. Protein product: CASSGRGLSTDTQYF.